The present TCR beta chain was sequenced within a study of blood T cell repertoires in COVID-19 (TCRdb year 2020). Broadly, across the study: Samples from collaborators originated in the United States, Italy and Spain and spanned both the acute and convalescent phases of COVID-19. The samples were drawn from two sources: the first 160 participants of the ongoing ImmuneRACE study, and 1,000 to 1,500 subjects contributed by 6 global collaborators. A de-identified subject ID, COVID-19 status, age in years and sex were almost always included in the sample metadata. The repertoires were released in a freely available public database meant as a resource for research on the immune response to SARS-CoV-2. Deeply sampled blood TCRbeta repertoires from subjects exposed to, actively infected with, or recovered from COVID-19 were included in the dataset. The prospective study material was composed of cDNA or gDNA derived from T cells, B-cell-depleted T cells, or PBMCs. Where available, HLA class I and class II types were taken from metadata supplied by the sample provider and were not determined by assay-based typing.

TCRbeta CDR3 regions were amplified from genomic DNA by means of the immunoSEQ Assay, a bias-controlled multiplex PCR. Per the source publication's procedure: Nucleated cell counts per sample were estimated from amplification of reference gene primers within the assay. To quantify the absolute abundance of each unique TCRbeta CDR3 rearrangement, sequence reads were collapsed and filtered. For each sample, productive Simpson clonality was calculated as the square root of Simpson's diversity index over productive rearrangements. Here the immuneACCESS table is served through TCRdb, limited to in-frame sequences with V and J called. Missing clones are a known gap in these copies; in checked studies unresolved V genes cover under half, and the rest lacks a known reason. Clone size and V and J calls were adopted from that table, with D and trimming inferred from the DNA. The sample has about 220,000 clones on record, roughly four fifths of them singletons. Approximately 4% of the sample lies in the top ten.

Enrolling through a virtual design, the prospective study's participants ranged in age from roughly 18 to 95 years and lived across 24 United States geographic areas. In the prospective study, cohorts were assigned on the basis of participant-reported clinical history obtained from a screening survey and a study questionnaire. Exposed participants were defined as having been in contact with someone with a PCR-confirmed or clinician-diagnosed COVID-19 case within 2 weeks of study entry. In the prospective study, whole blood, serum and a nasopharyngeal or oropharyngeal swab were collected from each participant by mobile phlebotomists. Prospective study participants could optionally give additional blood draws and questionnaires over an approximately two-month period. Prospective study blood samples were shipped either frozen or at room temperature before DNA extraction. The CDR3 contains 14 residues, cysteine and phenylalanine counted. Only the CDR3 DNA is retained, 42 bases long and in frame from the first base. The germline V gene provides CDR1 SGHVS and CDR2 FQNEAQ. V sheds 5 bases and J sheds 2 bases, leaving 10 bases between their ends.

Study-level results and caveats: How much clinical and demographic metadata was included differed by source and by participant, and the metadata was provided uncurated.

This clone has more than one count but fewer than ten. This clone's antigen is unknown. No base qualities exist here, and no much larger clone lies one base off it. This chain is built from TRBV7-8 and TRBJ2-4, and perhaps TRBD2 as D gene, on 5 matching bases. Material: PBMCs or T cells enriched from blood (not recorded which). This TCR was sampled from a middle-aged woman who had been exposed to COVID-19. The CDR3 sequence is CASSPRGSKNIQYF. The nucleotides read TGTGCCAGCAGCCCCCGAGGGTCCAAAAACATTCAGTACTTC.